This T cell receptor beta chain was observed in a study of blood T cell repertoires in COVID-19. Study-wide context: Sites across the United States, Italy and Spain contributed samples from acute and convalescent COVID-19. From T cells, B-cell-depleted T cells, or PBMCs came the material, which was cDNA or gDNA.

Sequencing was performed with immunoSEQ multiplex PCR; in TCRdb, only in-frame clones are kept and a portion is missing. The sample lists 150,000 or so clones; roughly 83% were seen once. Cohorts were assigned according to the clinical history that participants reported. For recovered donors of Cohort 3, there were two negative PCRs, clearance, or symptom resolution. Looked up from germline, CDR1 is MGHDK and CDR2 is SYGVNS. The CDR3 is made up of 12 amino acids. Between the trimmed V and J ends, which lost 0 bases and 8 bases, there was a span of 5 bases. The clonotype was recovered from a woman aged 45-65 years who had recovered from COVID-19. The rearrangement links TRBV25-1 to TRBJ2-1, with D unclear. Sequenced: PBMCs or T cells enriched from blood (not recorded which). The CDR3 reads CASSEYPDEQFF. In DNA form, the CDR3 reads TGTGCCAGCAGTGAATATCCCGATGAGCAGTTCTTC.